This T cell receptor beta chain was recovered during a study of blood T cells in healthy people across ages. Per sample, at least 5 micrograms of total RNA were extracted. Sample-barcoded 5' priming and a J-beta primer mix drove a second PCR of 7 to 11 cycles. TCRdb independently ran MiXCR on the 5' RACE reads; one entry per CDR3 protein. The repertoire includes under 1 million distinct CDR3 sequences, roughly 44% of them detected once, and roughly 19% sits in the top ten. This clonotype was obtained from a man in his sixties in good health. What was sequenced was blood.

The CDR3 here is CASSEPGQGIKEQYF. Written as DNA, the CDR3 is TGTGCCAGCAGTGAACCGGGACAGGGGATCAAGGAGCAGTACTTC. V gene TRBV27 combines with J gene TRBJ2-7; 10 nucleotides match TRBD1. Trimming at V came to 5 bases and at J to 7 bases, leaving 11 bases not matched to a gene. The germline gives CDR1 MNHEY, CDR2 SMNVEV (reference sequence). The CDR3 totals 15 residues.